This T cell receptor beta chain was recovered during a study of T cell changes during pregnancy in multiple sclerosis. Sequencing used immunoSEQ multiplex PCR; TCRdb keeps in-frame clones, though not all of them. There are about 59,000 clones in the sample; more than 85% occur only once, and about 2.6% lies in the top ten. Germline V gene sequence: CDR1 MGHRA, CDR2 YSYEKL. The CDR3 is 16 amino acids. Trimming took off 4 bases at V and 1 base at J, with 14 bases between the two ends. Specimen: CD8+ T cells from peripheral blood mononuclear cells, collected in the third trimester of pregnancy. This clonotype originated in a female donor with multiple sclerosis, enrolled in a pregnancy study. V usage is TRBV4-1 and J usage is TRBJ2-1, with a weak D call TRBD2 (6 bases). The DNA of the CDR3 is TGCGCCAGCAGCCTGGGTCCGGGAGAATCCTACAATGAGCAGTTCTTC. Translating gives CASSLGPGESYNEQFF.